Following are 18 T cell receptor beta chains from one sample sequenced in a study of siplizumab effects on memory and regulatory T cells. Clones were read by immunoSEQ multiplex PCR, and TCRdb kept only the in-frame ones, dropping some. The data hold 90,000 to 110,000 clones, with 92% observed a single time. The sequencing input was Tregs sorted from blood. The receptor source for this set is a human donor in good health.

This chain connects TRBV9 to TRBJ2-1, with a weak D call TRBD1 (6 bases). V gave up 2 bases and J gave up 7 bases, with 10 bases separating them. There are 13 residues in the CDR3. Germline CDR1 is SGDLS and CDR2 is YYNGEE. CDR3 DNA: TGTGCCAGCAGCGTTTGGACAGAGAATGAGCAGTTCTTC. It specifies CASSVWTENEQFF.

V and J are TRBV7-8 and TRBJ2-7; 13 bases fit TRBD2. CDR1 and CDR2 (germline): SGHVS, FQNEAQ. Losses at the gene ends were 4 bases for V and 0 bases for J; bases not matched to a gene: 3. This CDR3 spans 16 amino acids. The chain's CDR3 is CASSSRLAGGSYEQYF. The CDR3 region has the DNA TGTGCCAGCAGCTCCAGACTAGCGGGGGGCTCCTACGAGCAGTACTTC.

A single count supports this clone. The CDR3 loop reads CASSLLSGRARETQYF. The CDR3 DNA reads as TGTGCCAGCAGCTTACTGAGCGGGAGGGCCAGAGAGACCCAGTACTTC. The genes are TRBV7-9 and TRBJ2-5; 10 nucleotides align to TRBD2. The trim removed 2 bases at V and 4 bases at J, leaving 7 bases unmatched. Germline values: CDR1 SEHNR, CDR2 FQNEAQ (reference sequence). The CDR3 extends over 16 amino acids.

Concerning this clone itself: Other DNA sequences in this sample translate to the same CDR3. The chain has TRBV5-1 and TRBJ2-5, with no clear D. Germline values: CDR1 SGHRS, CDR2 YFSETQ. The CDR3 covers 13 residues. Trimming took 2 bases from V and 1 from J, leaving 6 bases between them. The CDR3 is CASSLGFQETQYF. CDR3 bases: TGCGCCAGCAGCTTAGGATTCCAAGAGACCCAGTACTTC.

The chain recombines TRBV7-9 with TRBJ2-7; D ambiguous. This CDR3 has 14 residues. Germline values: CDR1 SEHNR, CDR2 FQNEAQ (reference sequence). The V end was cut by 4 bases, the J end by 2 bases, with 12 bases between. The CDR3 sequence: CASSYPGSTYEQYF. The CDR3 region has the DNA TGTGCCAGCAGCTACCCCGGGTCGACCTACGAGCAGTACTTC.

This chain links TRBV5-1 with TRBJ1-1; weak D call: TRBD1 (5 bases). The CDR3 length is 12 residues. V was clipped by 2 bases and J by 6 bases, with 8 bases between them. Germline V gene sequence: CDR1 SGHRS, CDR2 YFSETQ. The CDR3 is CASSFGQAEAFF. DNA of the CDR3: TGCGCCAGCAGCTTTGGACAAGCTGAAGCTTTCTTT.

The rearrangement joins TRBV4-1 to TRBJ2-7; 7 nucleotides agree with TRBD2. Looked up from germline, CDR1 is MGHRA and CDR2 is YSYEKL. V gave up 1 base and J gave up 4 bases; unmatched junction bases: 7. The CDR3 is made up of 15 amino acids. This CDR3 is CASSQVGGRVYEQYF. The CDR3 DNA sequence: TGCGCCAGCAGCCAAGTTGGCGGGAGAGTGTACGAGCAGTACTTC.

The chain has TRBV18 and TRBJ1-1; no clear D. Trimming removed 4 bases at V and 1 base at J, with 4 bases between. Germline values: CDR1 KGHSH, CDR2 LQKENI. This CDR3 comprises 12 residues. CDR3 DNA: TGTGCCAGCTCACTCGGGAACACTGAAGCTTTCTTT. Protein: CASSLGNTEAFF.

This chain joins TRBV5-1 and TRBJ2-5; D unclear. Germline V CDR1 and CDR2: SGHRS, YFSETQ. V gave up 1 base and J gave up 3 bases, with 13 bases separating them. CDR3 length equals 15 residues. CDR3 nucleotide sequence: TGCGCCAGCAGCTTGTTAGGAAACGGAAAAGAGACCCAGTACTTC. Translating it yields CASSLLGNGKETQYF.

DNA of the CDR3: TGTGCCAGCAGCCAGGAAGGGAGGGGGACTAGCGCGGTCAAAAACATTCAGTACTTC. It is translated as CASSQEGRGTSAVKNIQYF. The chain recombines TRBV4-2 with TRBJ2-4; 10 bases match TRBD2. In germline, CDR1 is LGHNA, CDR2 YNFKEQ. Unmatched junction bases numbered 14, after V lost 3 bases and J lost 3 bases. The CDR3 loop spans 19 amino acids.

Details on this clone: An end of the junction differs from the germline gene, which may be a read error. The chain has TRBV18 and TRBJ1-5; possible D gene TRBD1, 6 bases. Germline V gives CDR1 KGHSH, CDR2 LQKENI. CDR3 length: 16 residues. The CDR3 nucleotides read TGTGCCAGCTCCCCACCCAACAGGGATAGCAATCAGCCCCAGCATTTT. Translated, it gives CASSPPNRDSNQPQHF.

This chain links TRBV5-6 with TRBJ1-1; D is unclear. V was pared by 0 bases and J by 7 bases, with 13 bases between. The CDR3 runs 14 residues. Germline loops: CDR1 SGHDT, CDR2 YYEEEE. The CDR3 loop reads CASSLGAPLGEAFF. The CDR3 DNA reads TGTGCCAGCAGCTTGGGGGCCCCCCTGGGTGAAGCTTTCTTT.

The CDR3 region is CASSRGTSGLYNEQFF. CDR3 bases: TGTGCCAGCAGCCGCGGGACTAGCGGCCTCTACAATGAGCAGTTCTTC. The rearrangement links TRBV11-3 to TRBJ2-1, with 11 bases fitting TRBD2. This CDR3 has 16 residues. Trimming at V came to 5 bases and at J to 3 bases, leaving 6 bases not matched to a gene. CDR1 is SGHNT and CDR2 is YENEEA in the germline V gene.

This sequence joins TRBV19 and TRBJ2-7; 10 bases map to TRBD1. There are 15 residues in the CDR3. CDR1 and CDR2 from the germline V gene are LNHDA and SQIVND (reference sequence). V was clipped by 8 bases and J by 4 bases; unmatched bases: 11. DNA of the CDR3: TGTGCCAGTGACGTCCCGGGACAGGGGTGGTACGAGCAGTACTTC. Its translation: CASDVPGQGWYEQYF.

The rearrangement joins TRBV29-1 to TRBJ2-3; 9 bases line up with TRBD2. This CDR3 is 15 amino acids long. Per germline, CDR1 SQVTM and CDR2 ANQGSEA. After removal of 6 bases from V and 2 bases from J, the junction contained 9 bases not matched to a gene. The CDR3 reads CSVATRLAVTDTQYF. CDR3 bases: TGCAGCGTCGCAACCCGACTAGCGGTCACAGATACGCAGTATTTT.

The chain uses TRBV6-5 and TRBJ1-1; D perhaps matches TRBD1 (6 bases). The ends were cut back, 0 bases at V and 6 bases at J, with 8 bases in the middle. Germline V gene sequence: CDR1 MNHEY, CDR2 SVGAGI. CDR3 length: 13 residues. CDR3 coding DNA: TGTGCCAGCAGTTACTCGGGGGGCCCTGAAGCTTTCTTT. This codes for CASSYSGGPEAFF.

The chain recombines TRBV27 with TRBJ2-7; TRBD1 matches 10 bases. CDR1 is MNHEY and CDR2 is SMNVEV in the germline V gene (reference sequence). Trimming removed 1 base from V and 6 bases from J; junction bases left unmatched: 9. This CDR3 contains 16 residues. The CDR3 nucleotides read TGTGCCAGCAGTTTATTATCCGGGACAGGGGCGTCCGAGCAGTACTTC. As protein: CASSLLSGTGASEQYF.

The chain couples TRBV25-1 to TRBJ1-2; D ambiguous. V lost 1 base and J lost 0, with 6 bases in between. The CDR3 has 14 amino acids. CDR1 is MGHDK and CDR2 is SYGVNS in the germline V gene. CDR3 DNA: TGTGCCAGCAGTGAATTCTGGGCTAACTATGGCTACACCTTC. It specifies CASSEFWANYGYTF.